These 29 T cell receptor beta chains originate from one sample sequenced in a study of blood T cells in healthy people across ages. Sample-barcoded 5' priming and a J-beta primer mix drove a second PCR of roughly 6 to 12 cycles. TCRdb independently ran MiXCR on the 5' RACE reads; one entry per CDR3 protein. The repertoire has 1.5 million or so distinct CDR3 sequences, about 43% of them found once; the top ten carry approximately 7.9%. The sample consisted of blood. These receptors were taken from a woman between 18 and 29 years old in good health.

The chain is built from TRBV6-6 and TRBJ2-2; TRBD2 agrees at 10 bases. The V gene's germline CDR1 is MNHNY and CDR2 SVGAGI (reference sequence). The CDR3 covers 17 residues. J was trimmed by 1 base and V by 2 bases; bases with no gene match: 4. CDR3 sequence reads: CASSYERTSGNTGELFF. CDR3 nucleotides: TGTGCCAGCAGTTACGAACGGACTAGCGGGAACACCGGGGAGCTGTTTTTT.

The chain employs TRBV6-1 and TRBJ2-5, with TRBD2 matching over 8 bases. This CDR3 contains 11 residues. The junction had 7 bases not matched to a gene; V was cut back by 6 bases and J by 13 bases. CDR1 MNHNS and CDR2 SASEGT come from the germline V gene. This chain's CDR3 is CASRLLAVTYF. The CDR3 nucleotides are TGTGCCAGCAGACTACTAGCGGTGACGTACTTC.

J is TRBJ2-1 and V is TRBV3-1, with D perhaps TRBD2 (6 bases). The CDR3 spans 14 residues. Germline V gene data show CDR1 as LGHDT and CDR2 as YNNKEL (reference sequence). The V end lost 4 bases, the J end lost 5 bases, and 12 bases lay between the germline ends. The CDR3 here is CASSLGTPDNEQFF. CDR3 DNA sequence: TGTGCCAGCAGCCTCGGGACTCCTGACAATGAGCAGTTCTTC.

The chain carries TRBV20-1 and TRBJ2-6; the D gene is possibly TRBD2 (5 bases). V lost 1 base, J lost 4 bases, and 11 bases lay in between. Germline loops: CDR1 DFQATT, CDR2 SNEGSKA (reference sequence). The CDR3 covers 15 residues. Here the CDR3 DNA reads TGCAGTGCTAGAGGGTCCCCGGGGGGGGCCAACGTCCTGACTTTC. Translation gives CSARGSPGGANVLTF.

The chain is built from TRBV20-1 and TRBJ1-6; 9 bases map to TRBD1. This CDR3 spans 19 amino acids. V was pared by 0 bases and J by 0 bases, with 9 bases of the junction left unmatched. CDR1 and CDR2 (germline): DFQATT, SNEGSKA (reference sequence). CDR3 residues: CSARDLGQGPSSYNSPLHF. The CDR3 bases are TGCAGTGCTAGAGATCTGGGACAGGGACCCAGCTCCTATAATTCACCCCTCCACTTT.

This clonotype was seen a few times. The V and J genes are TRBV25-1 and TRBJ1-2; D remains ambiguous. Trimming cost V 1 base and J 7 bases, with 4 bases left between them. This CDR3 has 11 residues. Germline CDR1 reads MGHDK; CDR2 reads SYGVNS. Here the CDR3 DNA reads TGTGCCAGCAGTGAATTTGGTGGCTACACCTTC. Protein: CASSEFGGYTF.

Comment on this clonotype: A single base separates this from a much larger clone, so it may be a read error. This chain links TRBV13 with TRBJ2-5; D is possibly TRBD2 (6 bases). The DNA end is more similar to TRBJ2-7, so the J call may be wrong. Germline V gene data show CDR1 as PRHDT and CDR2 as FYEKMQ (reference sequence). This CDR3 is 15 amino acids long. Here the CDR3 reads CTSSLGGDFGYEQYF. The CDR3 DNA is TGTACCAGCAGCTTAGGAGGGGACTTTGGGTACGAGCAGTACTTC.

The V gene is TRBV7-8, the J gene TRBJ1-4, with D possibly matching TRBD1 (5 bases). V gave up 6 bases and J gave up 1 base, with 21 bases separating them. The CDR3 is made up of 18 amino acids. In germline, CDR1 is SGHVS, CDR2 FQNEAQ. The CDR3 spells CASRLAPDSLLTNEKLFF. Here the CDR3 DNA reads TGTGCCAGCAGACTAGCCCCAGACAGTCTCTTAACTAATGAAAAACTGTTTTTT.

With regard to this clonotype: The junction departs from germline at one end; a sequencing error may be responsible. The CDR3 DNA follows: TGCGCCAGCAGTGCGGGACGGTTCTCTGGGGCCAACGTCCTGACTTTC. This sequence encodes CASSAGRFSGANVLTF. This rearrangement joins TRBV2 to TRBJ2-6; tentative D call: TRBD2 (6 bases). CDR3 size: 16 residues. The germline V gene encodes CDR1 SNHLY and CDR2 FYNNEI. Complete variable domain (other parts from reference TRBV2 and TRBJ2-6): EPEVTQTPSHQVTQMGQEVILRCVPISNHLYFYWYRQILGQKVEFLVSFYNNEISEKSEIFDDQFSVERPDGSNFTLKIRSTKLEDSAMYFCASSAGRFSGANVLTFGAGSRLTVL.

The CDR3, as DNA: TGTGCCAGCTCACCACCGGACAGGGGGCGGACTGAAGCTTTCTTT. Protein: CASSPPDRGRTEAFF. The chain is built from TRBV18 and TRBJ1-1, with TRBD1 matching 11 bases. From germline, CDR1 is KGHSH and CDR2 LQKENI. The CDR3 spans 15 residues. J lost 5 bases, V lost 0 bases, and 2 bases had no gene match.

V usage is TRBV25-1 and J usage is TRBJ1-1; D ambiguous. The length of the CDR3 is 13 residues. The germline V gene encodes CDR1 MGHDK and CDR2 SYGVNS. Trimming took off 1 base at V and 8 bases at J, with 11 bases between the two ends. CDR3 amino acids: CASSELGLPEAFF. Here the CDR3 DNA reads TGTGCCAGCAGTGAATTAGGATTGCCCGAAGCTTTCTTT.

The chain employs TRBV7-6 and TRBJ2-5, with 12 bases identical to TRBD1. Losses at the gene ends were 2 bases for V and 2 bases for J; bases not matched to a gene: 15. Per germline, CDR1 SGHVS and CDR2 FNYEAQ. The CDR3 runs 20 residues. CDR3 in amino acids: CASSLKGPRGQGALQETQYF. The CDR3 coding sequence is TGTGCCAGCAGCTTAAAGGGGCCCCGGGGACAGGGGGCCCTACAAGAGACCCAGTACTTC.

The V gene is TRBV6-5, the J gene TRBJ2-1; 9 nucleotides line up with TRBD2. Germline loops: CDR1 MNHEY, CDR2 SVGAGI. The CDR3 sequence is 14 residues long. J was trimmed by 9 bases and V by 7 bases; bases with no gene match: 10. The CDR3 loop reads CASTKGGGAAEQFF. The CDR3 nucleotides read TGTGCCAGCACCAAAGGCGGGGGGGCCGCTGAGCAGTTCTTC.

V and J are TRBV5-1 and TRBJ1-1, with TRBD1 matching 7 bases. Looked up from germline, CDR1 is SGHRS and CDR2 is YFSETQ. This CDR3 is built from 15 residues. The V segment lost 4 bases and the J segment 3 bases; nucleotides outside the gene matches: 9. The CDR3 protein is CASSTSRDSYTEAFF. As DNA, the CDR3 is TGCGCCAGCAGCACATCCCGGGACAGTTACACTGAAGCTTTCTTT.

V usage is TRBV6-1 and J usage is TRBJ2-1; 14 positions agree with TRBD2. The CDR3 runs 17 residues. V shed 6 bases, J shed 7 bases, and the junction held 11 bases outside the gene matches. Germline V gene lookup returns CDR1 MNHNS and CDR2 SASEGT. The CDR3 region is CASRTRTSGGKGNEQFF. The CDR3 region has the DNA TGTGCCAGCAGAACCCGGACTAGCGGGGGGAAGGGGAATGAGCAGTTCTTC.

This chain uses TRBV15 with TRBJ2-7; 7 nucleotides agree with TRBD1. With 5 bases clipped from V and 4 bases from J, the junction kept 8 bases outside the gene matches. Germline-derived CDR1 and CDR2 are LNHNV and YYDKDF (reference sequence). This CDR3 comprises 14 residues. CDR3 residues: CATSAGTEPYEQYF. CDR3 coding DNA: TGTGCCACCAGCGCCGGGACAGAACCATACGAGCAGTACTTC.

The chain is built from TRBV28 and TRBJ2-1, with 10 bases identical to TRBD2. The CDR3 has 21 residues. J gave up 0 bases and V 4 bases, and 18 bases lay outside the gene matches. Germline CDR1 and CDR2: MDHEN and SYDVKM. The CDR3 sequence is CASSYEPSDLLAGTSYNEQFF. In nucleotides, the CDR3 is TGTGCCAGCAGTTACGAGCCGTCTGACCTACTAGCGGGAACCTCCTACAATGAGCAGTTCTTC.

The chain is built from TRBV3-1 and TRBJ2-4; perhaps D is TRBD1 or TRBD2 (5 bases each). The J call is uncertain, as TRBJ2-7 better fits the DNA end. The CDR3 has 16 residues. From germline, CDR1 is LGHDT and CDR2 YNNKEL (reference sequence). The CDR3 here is CASSQVKTGTHYEQYF. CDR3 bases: TGTGCCAGCAGCCAAGTCAAAACCGGGACCCACTACGAGCAGTACTTC.

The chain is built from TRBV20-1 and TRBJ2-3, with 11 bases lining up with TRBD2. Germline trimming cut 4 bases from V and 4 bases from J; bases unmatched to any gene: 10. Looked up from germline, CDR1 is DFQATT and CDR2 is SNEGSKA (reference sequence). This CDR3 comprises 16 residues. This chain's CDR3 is CSAIRLAGLNADTQYF. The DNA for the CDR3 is TGCAGTGCTATAAGACTAGCGGGACTCAACGCAGATACGCAGTATTTT.

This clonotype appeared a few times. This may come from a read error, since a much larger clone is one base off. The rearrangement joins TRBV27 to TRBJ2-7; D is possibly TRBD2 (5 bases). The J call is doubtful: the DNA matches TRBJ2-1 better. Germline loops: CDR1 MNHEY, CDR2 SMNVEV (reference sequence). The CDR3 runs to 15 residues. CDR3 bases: TGTGCCAGCAGTTCCCGGGGAGCCTTCTCCTACGAGCAGTTCTTC. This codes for CASSSRGAFSYEQFF.

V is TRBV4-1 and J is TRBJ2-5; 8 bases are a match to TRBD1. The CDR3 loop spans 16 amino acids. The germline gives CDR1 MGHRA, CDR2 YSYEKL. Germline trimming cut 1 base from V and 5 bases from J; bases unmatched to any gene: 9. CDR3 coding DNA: TGCGCCAGCAGCCAAGTAGGAGGACAGGGAATGGAGACCCAGTACTTC. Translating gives CASSQVGGQGMETQYF.

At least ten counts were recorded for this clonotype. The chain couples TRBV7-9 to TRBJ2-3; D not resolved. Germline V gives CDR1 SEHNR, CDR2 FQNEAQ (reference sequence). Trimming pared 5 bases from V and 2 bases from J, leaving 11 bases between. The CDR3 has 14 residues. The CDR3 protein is CASSPGVATDTQYF. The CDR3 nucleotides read TGTGCCAGCAGCCCTGGGGTCGCCACAGATACGCAGTATTTT.

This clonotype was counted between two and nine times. CDR3 bases: TGTGCCAGCAGCCAAGCGGTCCTAGCCAGGAGACTCCAAGAGACCCAGTACTTC. Translating gives CASSQAVLARRLQETQYF. J is TRBJ2-4 and V is TRBV14; tentative D call: TRBD2 (5 bases). The end of the DNA aligns better with TRBJ2-5, so the J call may be wrong. CDR1 and CDR2 from the germline V gene are SGHDN and FVKESK. This CDR3 has 18 residues.

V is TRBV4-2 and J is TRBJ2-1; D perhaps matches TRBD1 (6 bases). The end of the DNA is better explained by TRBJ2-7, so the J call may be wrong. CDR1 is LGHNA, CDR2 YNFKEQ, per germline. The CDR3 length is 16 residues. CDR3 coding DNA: TGTGCCAGCAGCCAGGAAGGGGGAAGTGCCTACAATGAGCAGTACTTC. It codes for CASSQEGGSAYNEQYF.

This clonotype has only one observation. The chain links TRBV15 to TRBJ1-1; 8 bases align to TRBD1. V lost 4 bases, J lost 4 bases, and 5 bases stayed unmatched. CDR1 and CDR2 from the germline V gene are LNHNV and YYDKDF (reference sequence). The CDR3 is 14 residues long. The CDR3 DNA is TGTGCCACCAGCACAACAGGGGGGGCCACTGAAGCTTTCTTT. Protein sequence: CATSTTGGATEAFF.

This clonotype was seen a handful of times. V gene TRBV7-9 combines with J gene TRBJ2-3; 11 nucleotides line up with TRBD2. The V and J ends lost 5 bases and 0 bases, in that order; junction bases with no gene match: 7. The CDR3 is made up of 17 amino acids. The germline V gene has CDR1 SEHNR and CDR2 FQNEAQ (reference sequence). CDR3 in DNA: TGTGCCAGCAGCCCTCGGGGGACTAGCGGAAGCACAGATACGCAGTATTTT. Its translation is CASSPRGTSGSTDTQYF. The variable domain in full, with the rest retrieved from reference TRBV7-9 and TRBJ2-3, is DTGVSQNPRHKITKRGQNVTFRCDPISEHNRLYWYRQTLGQGPEFLTYFQNEAQLEKSRLLSDRFSAERPKGSFSTLEIQRTEQGDSAMYLCASSPRGTSGSTDTQYFGPGTRLTVL.

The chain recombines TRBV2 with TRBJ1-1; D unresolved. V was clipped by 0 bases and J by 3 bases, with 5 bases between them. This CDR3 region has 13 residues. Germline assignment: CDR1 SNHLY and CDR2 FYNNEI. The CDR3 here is CASSEAGDTEAFF. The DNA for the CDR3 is TGTGCCAGCAGTGAAGCGGGCGACACTGAAGCTTTCTTT.

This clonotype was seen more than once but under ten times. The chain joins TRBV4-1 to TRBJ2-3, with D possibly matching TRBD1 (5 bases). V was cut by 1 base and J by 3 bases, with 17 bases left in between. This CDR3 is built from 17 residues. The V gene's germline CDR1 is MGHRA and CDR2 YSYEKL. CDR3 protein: CASSQVGSGSWTDTQYF. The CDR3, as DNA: TGCGCCAGCAGCCAAGTTGGGTCAGGGTCTTGGACAGATACGCAGTATTTT.

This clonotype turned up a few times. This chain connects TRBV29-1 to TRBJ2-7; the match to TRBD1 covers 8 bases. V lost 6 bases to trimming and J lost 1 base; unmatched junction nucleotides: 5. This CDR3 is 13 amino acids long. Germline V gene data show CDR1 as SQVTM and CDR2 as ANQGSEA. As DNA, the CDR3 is TGCAGCGTCCTCGGGACAGGATCCTACGAGCAGTACTTC. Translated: CSVLGTGSYEQYF.